Listed here are 30 T cell receptor beta chains from one sample, sequenced in a study of tumor-infiltrating lymphocytes in primary liver carcinoma. From unsorted bulk tissue weighing roughly 18-30 mg, DNA and RNA were co-extracted. Production of TCR beta cDNA used roughly 0.55 ug total RNA together with a constant-region primer. ARM-PCR was slightly modified, and three nested multiplex PCR rounds with it gave rise to the TCR beta libraries. The first two PCR rounds used TRBV1-TRBV30 forward primers with a C-beta reverse primer, roughly 11 cycles each. TCRdb fed the multiplex PCR reads into MiXCR, producing one record per CDR3 protein. The sample lists roughly 100,000 distinct CDR3 sequences; roughly 80% were seen once. The sequencing sample was made of liver tumor tissue from sampling region 3. Subset in this sample: tumor region T3, left-lateral pole. These receptors came from a middle-aged man with primary liver carcinoma and hepatitis B virus infection.

In its sample, this clonotype was seen once. Compared with germline, one end of the junction differs, possibly owing to a read error. The genes are TRBV6-1 and TRBJ2-7; 8 nucleotides align to TRBD2. The CDR3 sequence is 18 residues long. Germline CDR1 reads MNHNS; CDR2 reads SASEGT. This chain's CDR3 is CTSSGRGTSLSFSYEQYF. The CDR3 bases are TGTACCAGCAGTGGACGCGGGACTAGTCTTTCCTTCTCCTACGAGCAGTACTTC.

This clonotype appeared once. Germline is not matched at one junction end, which may reflect a read error. As DNA, the CDR3 is TGCAGCGTTAGGGCGGGGTGGGGAAGGAACACTGATGCTTTCTTT. It is translated as CSVRAGWGRNTDAFF. The J gene is TRBJ1-1, the V gene TRBV29-1; D gene unclear. CDR1 SQVTM and CDR2 ANQGSEA come from the germline V gene. This CDR3 region has 15 residues.

Comments on this clonotype: The junction departs from the called germline gene at one end, perhaps through a read error. In DNA form, the CDR3 reads TGTGCCAGCAATTCCACCTACGAGCAGCACTTC. Its translation: CASNSTYEQHF. This chain uses TRBV12-3 or TRBV12-4 with TRBJ2-7, with D hard to call. The CDR3 contains 11 residues.

Points on this clonotype: The germline gene is not matched at one end of the junction; a read error may be the cause. This chain connects TRBV18 to TRBJ2-3; D remains unclear. This CDR3 comprises 13 residues. CDR1 is KGHSH and CDR2 is LQKENI in the germline V gene. The CDR3 bases are TGTGCCAGCCCACCCATAGTGTTGGATACGCAGTATTTT. Translated, it gives CASPPIVLDTQYF. Full variable domain (remainder filled in from reference TRBV18 and TRBJ2-3): NAGVMQNPRHLVRRRGQEARLRCSPMKGHSHVYWYRQLPEEGLKFMVYLQKENIIDESGMPKERFSAEFPKEGPSILRIQQVVRGDSAAYFCASPPIVLDTQYFGPGTRLTVL.

Remarks on this clonotype: A read error may produce the germline difference seen at one junction end. The chain couples TRBV12-3 or TRBV12-4 to TRBJ2-7; 10 bases fit TRBD1. The CDR3 runs 14 residues. The CDR3 loop is CASIPTGGMDEHYF. CDR3 bases: TGTGCCAGCATACCGACAGGGGGCATGGACGAGCACTACTTC.

As concerns this clonotype: One end of the junction varies from germline; a read error may be responsible. CDR3 loop: CANRLIRGRGTDAFF. The CDR3 DNA is TGTGCCAACAGACTCATACGGGGGAGGGGGACTGATGCTTTCTTT. The V and J genes are TRBV6-2 or TRBV6-3 and TRBJ1-1, with D possibly TRBD1 on 6 matching bases. Germline V gene data show CDR1 as MNHEY and CDR2 as SVGEGT. There are 15 residues in the CDR3.

This chain joins TRBV6-5 and TRBJ2-7; D not resolved. V lost 7 bases to trimming and J lost 4 bases, with 20 bases between them. Looked up from germline, CDR1 is MNHEY and CDR2 is SVGAGI. CDR3 length: 15 amino acids. As DNA, the CDR3 is TGTGCCAGCAATCGGACCCAAACCCATCTGTACGAGCAGTACTTC. The encoded protein is CASNRTQTHLYEQYF.

This clonotype was picked up one time. The missing conserved phenylalanine or tryptophan at the end of this CDR3 makes a read error likely. CDR3 DNA sequence: TGTGCCAGCAGTACATATCGGGCCAAGGCCAAAAACATTCAGTACTCC. Its translation: CASSTYRAKAKNIQYS. The chain uses TRBV28 and TRBJ2-4, with no clear D. There are 16 residues in the CDR3. Germline V gene data show CDR1 as MDHEN and CDR2 as SYDVKM. The V end was cut by 5 bases, the J end by 1 base, with 15 bases between.

A note on this clonotype: One end of the junction fails to match germline, which may point to a read error. The V gene is TRBV6-5, the J gene TRBJ2-3; 12 bases map to TRBD2. The CDR3 extends over 15 amino acids. Germline V CDR1 and CDR2: MNHEY, SVGAGI. The CDR3 spells CANNPGLAGRDTQYF. The CDR3 DNA reads as TGTGCCAACAACCCAGGACTAGCGGGAAGAGATACACAGTATTTT.

This clonotype was seen many times. This sequence joins TRBV10-3 and TRBJ2-6; D tentatively fits TRBD1 or TRBD2 (6 bases each). Germline values: CDR1 ENHRY, CDR2 SYGVKD. V dropped 4 bases and J dropped 0 bases, with 16 bases sitting between them. The length of the CDR3 is 18 residues. In DNA, the CDR3 is TGTGCCATCAGTGGTTCGAGGGGGGCAGACTCTGGGGCCAACGTCCTGACTTTC. Its translation: CAISGSRGADSGANVLTF.

This sequence joins TRBV28 and TRBJ2-5, with D maybe TRBD2 (5 bases). Germline values: CDR1 MDHEN, CDR2 SYDVKM. The CDR3 length is 16 residues. V lost 6 bases, J lost 5 bases, and 22 bases lay in between. The CDR3 reads CASSPSPWRSQETQYF. CDR3 coding DNA: TGTGCCAGCAGCCCATCACCGTGGAGGAGCCAGGAGACCCAGTACTTC.

There are a few counts of this clonotype. A much larger clone is a single base away; this may be a read error. The rearrangement joins TRBV7-9 to TRBJ2-3, with D perhaps TRBD2 (5 bases). Trimming removed 8 bases at V and 7 bases at J, with 16 bases between. The CDR3 covers 13 residues. Germline CDR1 and CDR2: SEHNR and FQNEAQ (reference sequence). The CDR3 sequence is CASGLGVRNTQYF. DNA of the CDR3: TGTGCCAGCGGCCTCGGGGTTCGAAATACGCAGTATTTT.

This chain links TRBV5-1 with TRBJ2-2, with a tentative D call TRBD1 (5 bases). The germline V gene has CDR1 SGHRS and CDR2 YFSETQ. The CDR3 length is 15 residues. The ends were cut back, 6 bases at V and 0 bases at J, with 12 bases in the middle. CDR3 region: CASMDKVPNTGELFF. CDR3 DNA: TGCGCCAGCATGGACAAGGTCCCGAACACCGGGGAGCTGTTTTTT.

The rearrangement links TRBV11-3 to TRBJ2-3, with TRBD2 matching 9 bases. The CDR3 is made up of 16 amino acids. V shed 5 bases, J shed 6 bases, and the junction held 12 bases outside the gene matches. CDR1 SGHNT and CDR2 YENEEA come from the germline V gene. The CDR3 spells CASSGDPAGGVDTQYF. The CDR3 nucleotides read TGTGCCAGCAGCGGCGATCCGGCGGGAGGGGTGGATACGCAGTATTTT.

This clonotype came up many times. V and J are TRBV6-2 or TRBV6-3 and TRBJ2-6; no clear D gene. Germline CDR1 and CDR2: MNHEY and SVGEGT. This CDR3 has 16 residues. Trimming stripped 7 bases from V and 4 bases from J, with 17 bases between. The CDR3 reads CASKGRFPSGANVLTF. DNA for the CDR3: TGTGCCAGCAAGGGCAGGTTTCCTTCAGGGGCCAACGTCCTGACTTTC.

V and J are TRBV11-3 and TRBJ2-7; tentatively, D is TRBD2 (5 bases). Germline V gene sequence: CDR1 SGHNT, CDR2 YENEEA. CDR3 length: 13 residues. Trimming took off 7 bases at V and 12 bases at J, with 22 bases between the two ends. CDR3 region: CASIFVVLGGLYF. The CDR3 nucleotides read TGTGCCAGCATCTTCGTGGTTTTGGGCGGGCTGTACTTC.

A few counts support this clonotype. Compared with germline, one end of the junction differs, possibly owing to a read error. The V call is TRBV5-6, the J call TRBJ2-7, with a possible D match to TRBD2 (6 bases). The CDR3 has 15 amino acids. Looked up from germline, CDR1 is SGHDT and CDR2 is YYEEEE. As DNA, the CDR3 is TGTGTCAGCAGCTTGGAGGGCAGTAATATTGGTGTGCAGTACTTC. Translating gives CVSSLEGSNIGVQYF.

Comments on this clonotype: It is likely a read error, because the conserved phenylalanine at the end of the CDR3 is missing. The DNA is omitted, as the CDR3 cannot be located on it reliably, and the CDR3 follows TCRdb's listing. The chain joins TRBV4-1 to TRBJ2-1; no DNA check was done on the table's D call, TRBD2. With termini counted, the CDR3 has 19 amino acids. CDR1 MGHRA and CDR2 YSYEKL come from the germline V gene. The CDR3 sequence is CASSQDQGGRARVRNEHFL.

As for this clonotype: The CDR3 does not end in the conserved phenylalanine or tryptophan, so this is likely a read error. The genes are TRBV6-1 and TRBJ2-5; TRBD2 matches 7 bases. This CDR3 comprises 14 residues. In germline, CDR1 is MNHNS, CDR2 SASEGT. This chain's CDR3 is CASSYGLVQGTQYL. DNA of the CDR3: TGTGCCAGCAGTTATGGACTAGTCCAAGGGACCCAGTACCTC.

About this clonotype itself: Being one base from a much bigger clone, this may be a read error. The genes are TRBV6-5 and TRBJ2-2, with D possibly called TRBD1 or TRBD2 (6 bases each). The germline gives CDR1 MNHEY, CDR2 SVGAGI. This CDR3 region has 12 residues. The CDR3, as DNA: TGTACCAGCAGTTACGGGGGCGGGGAGCCGTTTTTT. This sequence encodes CTSSYGGGEPFF.

As for this clonotype: Germline and junction disagree at one end, which may indicate a read error. V is TRBV12-3 or TRBV12-4 and J is TRBJ1-5; no firm D call. The CDR3 is 13 residues long. DNA for the CDR3: TGTTCCAACAGTCGTAACAGCGATCAACCCCAGCATTTT. This codes for CSNSRNSDQPQHF.

A remark on this clonotype: Relative to the germline gene, one junction end is altered; a read error may explain this. The chain joins TRBV4-1 to TRBJ1-2; D uncertain. The CDR3 contains 16 residues. Germline CDR1 reads MGHRA; CDR2 reads YSYEKL. CDR3: CASSPQSMGTFYDYTF. CDR3 bases: TGCGCCAGCAGCCCCCAATCCATGGGAACCTTCTATGACTACACCTTC.

About this clonotype: One end of the junction does not line up with germline, which may come from a read error. The rearrangement uses TRBV6-1 and TRBJ2-3, with unresolved D. This CDR3 is built from 17 residues. From germline, CDR1 is MNHNS and CDR2 SASEGT. For the CDR3, the DNA is TGTGTCAGCAGTGAAGCGCTCGAGCGTCGGTCCACAGATACGCAGTATTTT. Amino acids: CVSSEALERRSTDTQYF.

The chain joins TRBV5-1 to TRBJ2-3, with D tentatively TRBD2 (5 bases). Germline V gene sequence: CDR1 SGHRS, CDR2 YFSETQ. V shed 0 bases and J shed 4 bases, with 21 bases lying between them. The CDR3 totals 18 residues. The DNA of the CDR3 is TGCGCCAGCAGCTTGGGACATGCCCGTGGTCTAGCCTCAGATACGCAGTATTTT. The encoded protein is CASSLGHARGLASDTQYF.

This clonotype has just a few counts. The chain carries TRBV6-5 and TRBJ2-7; a possible D gene is TRBD2 (5 bases). The germline V gene has CDR1 MNHEY and CDR2 SVGAGI. This CDR3 comprises 14 residues. Trimming took 9 bases from V and 4 from J, leaving 19 bases between them. The DNA for the CDR3 is TGTGCCAGTCGGAGCGGATTTCTGGTTTACGAGCAGTACTTC. Translating it yields CASRSGFLVYEQYF.

Notes on this clonotype: The junction departs from germline at one end; a sequencing error may be responsible. The rearrangement joins TRBV10-2 to TRBJ2-5; D call uncertain. The length of the CDR3 is 15 residues. CDR1 WSHSY and CDR2 SAAADI come from the germline V gene. The chain's CDR3 is CASTLRPAIVETQYF. The CDR3 nucleotides are TGCGCAAGCACACTCAGGCCTGCGATAGTAGAGACCCAGTACTTC.

The CDR3 region has the DNA TGTGCCAGCAGCACCCGACTGGGGCGCTACAATGAGCAGTTCTTC. Encoded protein: CASSTRLGRYNEQFF. The chain couples TRBV9 to TRBJ2-1; D might be TRBD1 (5 bases). V lost 4 bases and J 3 bases, leaving 14 bases between the germline ends. Germline V lookup: CDR1 SGDLS, CDR2 YYNGEE. There are 15 residues in the CDR3.

Many counts were recorded for this clonotype. V is TRBV5-1 and J is TRBJ2-1; D may be TRBD1 or TRBD2 (5 bases each). V lost 4 bases, J lost 0 bases, and 17 bases lay in between. The CDR3 is made up of 17 amino acids. The V gene's germline CDR1 is SGHRS and CDR2 YFSETQ. CDR3 protein: CASSPRGGASSYNEQFF. In nucleotides, the CDR3 is TGCGCCAGCAGCCCCCGGGGTGGGGCAAGCTCCTACAATGAGCAGTTCTTC.

Concerning this clonotype itself: One end of the junction varies from germline; a read error may be responsible. V gene TRBV11-1 combines with J gene TRBJ2-1; no firm D call. The CDR3 totals 13 residues. Looked up from germline, CDR1 is SGHAT and CDR2 is FQDESV (reference sequence). The CDR3 sequence: CASRPRRYNDQFF. The CDR3 DNA follows: TGTGCCAGTAGACCCCGGAGATACAATGATCAGTTCTTC.

The DNA for the CDR3 is TGTACCAACAGTGCTTCGACTAGCGGGAGTTACGAGCAGTACTTC. Translation: CTNSASTSGSYEQYF. The genes are TRBV6-1 and TRBJ2-7; 12 bases are shared with TRBD2. The germline CDR1 and CDR2 sequences are MNHNS and SASEGT. The CDR3 is made up of 15 amino acids.